The rows below give T cell receptor beta chains drawn from one sample of a study of T cell repertoires in urothelial bladder cancer. TCRdb's table, derived via immunoSEQ multiplex PCR, lists solely in-frame clones and lacks some. Of 9,500 to 13,000 clones listed, roughly 72% are singletons. Input material: tumor-infiltrating cells from bladder cancer. These receptors all come from a human donor with a benign inflammatory bladder lesion. Both conserved end residues are part of each CDR3. The order of the fields is CDR3 DNA, CDR3 protein, J gene, CDR3 length, V gene, D gene, clone size. The D gene is left open where the match is weak. Size is stated for part of the rows, as once, few or many counts, or as a class when the clone is expanded.

cdr3_nt: TGTGCCAGCAGTGGAGATGGGCTGAGCACAGATACGCAGTATTTT; cdr3_aa: CASSGDGLSTDTQYF; j_call: TRBJ2-3; cdr3_length: 15; v_call: TRBV2; d_call: NA; clone_size: NA
cdr3_nt: TGTGCCAGCAGTGAATACGGAGGGGGTGGCACAGATACGCAGTATTTT; cdr3_aa: CASSEYGGGGTDTQYF; j_call: TRBJ2-3; cdr3_length: 16; v_call: TRBV6-1; d_call: NA; clone_size: NA
cdr3_nt: TGTGCCAGCAGTGAAGCCAAATCCTTCGGCTACACCTTC; cdr3_aa: CASSEAKSFGYTF; j_call: TRBJ1-2; cdr3_length: 13; v_call: TRBV6-1; d_call: NA; clone_size: NA
cdr3_nt: TGTGCCAGCAGCTTTAATGGTAGACCAGGGACTTTC; cdr3_aa: CASSFNGRPGTF; j_call: TRBJ1-2; cdr3_length: 12; v_call: TRBV11-2; d_call: NA; clone_size: NA
cdr3_nt: TGTGCCAGCAGCCGTCTCGACAGGGCTAGGGAGCAGTACTTC; cdr3_aa: CASSRLDRAREQYF; j_call: TRBJ2-7; cdr3_length: 14; v_call: TRBV7-8; d_call: TRBD1; clone_size: NA
cdr3_nt: TGTGCCAGCAGCCAAGTGGCTAGCGGGGGGCATAGCTCCTACAATGAGCAGTTCTTC; cdr3_aa: CASSQVASGGHSSYNEQFF; j_call: TRBJ2-1; cdr3_length: 19; v_call: TRBV4-2; d_call: TRBD2; clone_size: large
cdr3_nt: TGTGCCAGCAGCTGGGGGACAGGGTATGGCTACACCTTC; cdr3_aa: CASSWGTGYGYTF; j_call: TRBJ1-2; cdr3_length: 13; v_call: TRBV7-2; d_call: TRBD1; clone_size: few
cdr3_nt: TGTGCCAGCAGCCAAGAAAGGTCCCGCCAAGAGACCCAGTACTTC; cdr3_aa: CASSQERSRQETQYF; j_call: TRBJ2-5; cdr3_length: 15; v_call: TRBV14; d_call: NA; clone_size: once
cdr3_nt: TGTGCCAGCAGCTCCACGCCGCGGGGCCGATACGAGCAGTACTTC; cdr3_aa: CASSSTPRGRYEQYF; j_call: TRBJ2-7; cdr3_length: 15; v_call: TRBV7-9; d_call: NA; clone_size: NA
cdr3_nt: TGTGCCAGCAGCCCCGAGGAGTACAATGAGCAGTTCTTC; cdr3_aa: CASSPEEYNEQFF; j_call: TRBJ2-1; cdr3_length: 13; v_call: TRBV7-9; d_call: NA; clone_size: few
cdr3_nt: TGCGCCAGCAGGGGGTCGGGACTAGCTGGAAACACCATATATTTT; cdr3_aa: CASRGSGLAGNTIYF; j_call: TRBJ1-3; cdr3_length: 15; v_call: TRBV5-1; d_call: NA; clone_size: once
cdr3_nt: TGTGCCAGCAGCCTCGGGACAGCGAACACCGGGGAGCTGTTTTTT; cdr3_aa: CASSLGTANTGELFF; j_call: TRBJ2-2; cdr3_length: 15; v_call: TRBV7-6; d_call: TRBD1; clone_size: once
cdr3_nt: TGCGCCAGCAGTCCGGGCGGGGAGCTGTTTTTT; cdr3_aa: CASSPGGELFF; j_call: TRBJ2-2; cdr3_length: 11; v_call: TRBV10-2; d_call: NA; clone_size: NA
cdr3_nt: TGTGCCAGTAGTGAGCAGGGGGGCCTTGCCTACGAGCAGTACTTC; cdr3_aa: CASSEQGGLAYEQYF; j_call: TRBJ2-7; cdr3_length: 15; v_call: TRBV19; d_call: NA; clone_size: NA
cdr3_nt: TGTGCCAGCAGTTGGCGGCCAGGGGCTTACGAGCAGTACTTC; cdr3_aa: CASSWRPGAYEQYF; j_call: TRBJ2-7; cdr3_length: 14; v_call: TRBV27; d_call: NA; clone_size: NA
cdr3_nt: TGTGCCAGCAGGAATCTAGATACGCAGTATTTT; cdr3_aa: CASRNLDTQYF; j_call: TRBJ2-3; cdr3_length: 11; v_call: TRBV6-4; d_call: NA; clone_size: once
cdr3_nt: TGTGCCAGCAGTCCCTCGGACGGGGTCGGGAGAACTGAAGCTTTCTTT; cdr3_aa: CASSPSDGVGRTEAFF; j_call: TRBJ1-1; cdr3_length: 16; v_call: TRBV6-6; d_call: NA; clone_size: medium-sized
cdr3_nt: TGTGCCAGCAGCTTGCCGGGACAGGGGTTCTACGAGCAGTACTTC; cdr3_aa: CASSLPGQGFYEQYF; j_call: TRBJ2-7; cdr3_length: 15; v_call: TRBV5-6; d_call: TRBD1; clone_size: NA
cdr3_nt: TGTGCCTGGAGTCTCCGGGGGCGAGGTGAAGCTTTCTTT; cdr3_aa: CAWSLRGRGEAFF; j_call: TRBJ1-1; cdr3_length: 13; v_call: TRBV30; d_call: NA; clone_size: NA
cdr3_nt: TGTGCCAGCAGTTTATTGGGAGGCCAAGGGAATCAGCCCCAGCATTTT; cdr3_aa: CASSLLGGQGNQPQHF; j_call: TRBJ1-5; cdr3_length: 16; v_call: TRBV27; d_call: NA; clone_size: NA
cdr3_nt: TGTGCCAGCAGCCGAAGCGGGGGGGCGTTCGAGCAGTACTTC; cdr3_aa: CASSRSGGAFEQYF; j_call: TRBJ2-7; cdr3_length: 14; v_call: TRBV5-8; d_call: TRBD2; clone_size: NA
cdr3_nt: TGTGCCAGCAGTTTGTGGGGACCCAACGAGCAGTACTTC; cdr3_aa: CASSLWGPNEQYF; j_call: TRBJ2-7; cdr3_length: 13; v_call: TRBV27; d_call: NA; clone_size: NA
cdr3_nt: TGTGCCTGGCGTGGGGGAGCCGCTAATGAAAAACTGTTTTTT; cdr3_aa: CAWRGGAANEKLFF; j_call: TRBJ1-4; cdr3_length: 14; v_call: TRBV30; d_call: NA; clone_size: once
cdr3_nt: TGTGCCAGCAGCGAAGACAGGGACACTGAAGCTTTCTTT; cdr3_aa: CASSEDRDTEAFF; j_call: TRBJ1-1; cdr3_length: 13; v_call: TRBV21-1; d_call: NA; clone_size: NA